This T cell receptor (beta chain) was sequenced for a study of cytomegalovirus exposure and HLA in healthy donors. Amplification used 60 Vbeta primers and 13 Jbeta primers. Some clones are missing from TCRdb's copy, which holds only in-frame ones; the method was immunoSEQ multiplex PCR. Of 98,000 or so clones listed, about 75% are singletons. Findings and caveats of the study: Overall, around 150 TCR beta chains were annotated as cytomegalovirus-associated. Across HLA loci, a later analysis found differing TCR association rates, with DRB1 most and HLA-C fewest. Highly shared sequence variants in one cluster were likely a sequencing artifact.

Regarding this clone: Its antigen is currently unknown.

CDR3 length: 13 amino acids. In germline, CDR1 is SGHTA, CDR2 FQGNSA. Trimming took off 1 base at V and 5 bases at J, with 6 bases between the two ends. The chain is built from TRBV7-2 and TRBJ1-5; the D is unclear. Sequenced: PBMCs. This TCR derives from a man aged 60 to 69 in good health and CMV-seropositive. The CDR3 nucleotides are TGTGCCAGCAGCTTAGAGAGATATCAGCCCCAGCATTTT. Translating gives CASSLERYQPQHF.